This T cell receptor beta chain stems from a study of OX40 agonist ivuxolimab in advanced cancers. Study context: Patients enrolled in dose escalation were diagnosed with hepatocellular carcinoma, melanoma, renal cell or head and neck cancer.

Clones were read by immunoSEQ multiplex PCR, and TCRdb kept only the in-frame ones, dropping some. Of approximately 70,000 clones listed, 75% to 90% were seen once; the top ten hold roughly 0.4%. Systemic immunosuppression or a history of autoimmune disease excluded patients. Germline loops: CDR1 LNHDA, CDR2 SQIVND (reference sequence). The CDR3 loop spans 18 amino acids. After removal of 1 base from V and 7 bases from J, the junction contained 13 bases not matched to a gene. The V call is TRBV19, the J call TRBJ1-2; 12 nucleotides align to TRBD1. The sequences come from CD4+ or CD8+ T cells sorted from blood, collected in a trial of the OX40 agonist ivuxolimab. This TCR came from an adult with an advanced solid tumor such as melanoma, head and neck, liver or kidney cancer. The CDR3: CASSIVAGTGGAAGGYTF. CDR3 DNA sequence: TGTGCCAGTAGTATAGTGGCGGGGACAGGGGGCGCAGCTGGTGGCTACACCTTC.